This TCR beta chain appears in the sequencing data of a study of blood T cell repertoires in COVID-19. Study in general: T cells, B-cell-depleted T cells, or PBMCs provided the cDNA or gDNA that served as material.

This clone was counted a single time. Repertoires were generated with immunoSEQ multiplex PCR, while TCRdb's copy carries only in-frame clones and drops some. The sample contains under 250,000 clones, 86% of which appear only once. Sequencing used peripheral blood. The receptor was derived from a woman aged 60-75 years who had recovered from COVID-19.

The CDR3: CAISRDIRRQETQYF. The CDR3 DNA reads as TGTGCCATCAGTAGGGACATCCGTCGCCAAGAGACCCAGTACTTC. The J gene is TRBJ2-5, the V gene TRBV10-3; D may be TRBD1 (6 bases). Germline V gene data show CDR1 as ENHRY and CDR2 as SYGVKD. The CDR3 loop spans 15 amino acids. V gave up 5 bases and J gave up 1 base, with 14 bases separating them.